These 27 T cell receptor beta chains originate from one sample sequenced in a study of cytomegalovirus exposure and HLA in healthy donors. Use of 60 Vbeta and 13 Jbeta primers characterized the PCR. Repertoires were generated with immunoSEQ multiplex PCR, while TCRdb's copy carries only in-frame clones and drops some. This table has approximately 85,000 clones, 80% appearing once. What was sequenced was PBMCs. These receptors all stem from a man aged 45-60 years in good health and CMV-seropositive.

This clone has only a few counts. V is TRBV9 and J is TRBJ2-3; 9 bases are shared with TRBD2. CDR3 length: 19 amino acids. V shed 4 bases, J shed 4 bases, and the junction held 19 bases outside the gene matches. Germline V gives CDR1 SGDLS, CDR2 YYNGEE. The CDR3, as DNA: TGTGCCAGCAGCTCAGGGGTTTTGATAGCGGGAGACTGGCCAGATACGCAGTATTTT. Protein sequence: CASSSGVLIAGDWPDTQYF.

The J gene is TRBJ2-7, the V gene TRBV9; maybe TRBD1 (6 bases). The CDR3 sequence is 17 residues long. Germline CDR1 is SGDLS and CDR2 is YYNGEE. Between the trimmed V and J ends, which lost 4 bases and 1 base, there was a span of 21 bases. The CDR3 DNA reads TGTGCCAGCAGCCCCCACCCGGTAGGACAGTCTTCCTACGAGCAGTACTTC. It is translated as CASSPHPVGQSSYEQYF.

The J gene is TRBJ2-1, the V gene TRBV7-9, with TRBD2 identical over 16 bases. The length of the CDR3 is 19 residues. CDR1 and CDR2 (germline): SEHNR, FQNEAQ (reference sequence). The ends lost 4 bases at V and 2 bases at J; junction bases unmatched: 8. This CDR3 is CASSSPGLAGGTPYNEQFF. The CDR3 nucleotides are TGTGCCAGCAGCTCTCCGGGACTAGCGGGAGGGACCCCCTACAATGAGCAGTTCTTC.

For the CDR3, the DNA is TGTGCCACCAGCAGAGTAACGACATCTGAAAAACTGTTTTTT. Its protein is CATSRVTTSEKLFF. The chain uses TRBV15 and TRBJ1-4; D gene unclear. The CDR3 has 14 residues. Germline V gene sequence: CDR1 LNHNV, CDR2 YYDKDF (reference sequence). V gave up 1 base and J gave up 7 bases, with 10 bases separating them.

This chain uses TRBV5-8 with TRBJ2-7; D uncertain. The CDR3 consists of 16 residues. Germline V lookup: CDR1 SGHTS, CDR2 YDEGEE. V lost 4 bases to trimming and J lost 2 bases, with 19 bases between them. The CDR3: CASSNRRRSKTYEQYF. DNA of the CDR3: TGTGCCAGCAGCAATCGCCGGCGGTCGAAGACCTACGAGCAGTACTTC.

This rearrangement joins TRBV5-1 to TRBJ2-5; D possibly corresponds to TRBD2 (6 bases). The DNA end is more similar to TRBJ2-7, so the J call may be wrong. CDR3 length: 14 residues. Per germline, CDR1 SGHRS and CDR2 YFSETQ. CDR3: CASSLVGSSYEQYF. DNA of the CDR3: TGCGCCAGCAGCTTGGTCGGGAGCTCCTACGAGCAGTACTTC.

The rearrangement joins TRBV10-2 to TRBJ2-2, with a possible D match to TRBD2 (7 bases). In germline, CDR1 is WSHSY, CDR2 SAAADI. The V end was cut by 6 bases, the J end by 4 bases, with 12 bases between. CDR3 length: 14 amino acids. In nucleotides, the CDR3 is TGCGCCAGCAGGGGGGGGCTCTCCACCGGGGAGCTGTTTTTT. Translating gives CASRGGLSTGELFF.

The V and J genes are TRBV18 and TRBJ1-2, with 7 bases that match TRBD1. The J segment lost 0 bases and the V segment lost 6 bases, leaving 13 bases of the junction unmatched. Germline CDR1 and CDR2: KGHSH and LQKENI. CDR3 length: 17 amino acids. The chain's CDR3 is CASSSEPGQPSNYGYTF. As DNA, the CDR3 is TGTGCCAGCTCGTCCGAACCGGGACAGCCGTCTAACTATGGCTACACCTTC.

The rearrangement uses TRBV30 and TRBJ1-3; maybe TRBD1 (5 bases). The germline V gene has CDR1 GTSNPN and CDR2 SVGIG (reference sequence). Deletions cut 0 bases from V and 7 bases from J, with 10 bases between. The CDR3 length is 13 residues. CDR3 loop: CAWSVGWGNTIYF. For the CDR3, the DNA is TGTGCCTGGAGTGTAGGATGGGGCAACACCATATATTTT.

This chain connects TRBV19 to TRBJ1-2, with TRBD1 identical over 7 bases. The CDR3 is 16 amino acids. V gave up 4 bases and J gave up 0 bases; unmatched junction bases: 8. The germline V gene encodes CDR1 LNHDA and CDR2 SQIVND (reference sequence). The CDR3 DNA follows: TGTGCCAGTAGTACCCAACGGACAGGCTCTAACTATGGCTACACCTTC. It yields the protein CASSTQRTGSNYGYTF.

The chain has TRBV11-1 and TRBJ2-3, with 7 bases matching TRBD2. The CDR3 has 14 amino acids. V was clipped by 7 bases and J by 4 bases; unmatched bases: 8. The germline V gene has CDR1 SGHAT and CDR2 FQDESV (reference sequence). The CDR3 spells CASKPSGSADTQYF. In DNA, the CDR3 is TGTGCCAGCAAACCTAGCGGTTCTGCAGATACGCAGTATTTT.

CDR3 DNA sequence: TGTGCCAGCAGCTTAGCTAGCGGGAGTTACGAGCAGTACTTC. This gives the protein CASSLASGSYEQYF. The J gene is TRBJ2-5, the V gene TRBV11-3; TRBD2 agrees at 10 bases. The better agreement between TRBJ2-7 and the DNA end casts doubt on the J call. Germline CDR1 is SGHNT and CDR2 is YENEEA. The CDR3 extends over 14 amino acids.

The chain links TRBV27 to TRBJ1-2; 9 bases line up with TRBD1. The CDR3 has 15 amino acids. Germline-derived CDR1 and CDR2 are MNHEY and SMNVEV (reference sequence). Trimming cost V 7 bases and J 4 bases; bases outside gene matches: 10. DNA for the CDR3: TGTGCCAGCAAAATGGGGGACAGGGATCTCTATGGCTACACCTTC. It translates to CASKMGDRDLYGYTF.

This chain uses TRBV5-1 with TRBJ2-5, with TRBD1 identical over 11 bases. The junction had 11 bases not matched to a gene; V was cut back by 4 bases and J by 3 bases. This CDR3 has 17 amino acids. The germline V gene has CDR1 SGHRS and CDR2 YFSETQ. The CDR3 here is CASSLGVRTGGKETQYF. DNA for the CDR3: TGCGCCAGCAGCCTGGGGGTTCGGACAGGGGGCAAAGAGACCCAGTACTTC.

J is TRBJ1-1 and V is TRBV6-5, with a weak D call TRBD1 (6 bases). There are 13 residues in the CDR3. V was cut by 2 bases and J by 6 bases, with 10 bases left in between. CDR1 and CDR2 from the germline V gene are MNHEY and SVGAGI. CDR3 nucleotide sequence: TGTGCCAGCAGTTACCGGACAGACGCTGAAGCTTTCTTT. Its translation: CASSYRTDAEAFF.

V gene TRBV2 combines with J gene TRBJ1-1; D uncertain. V was clipped by 8 bases and J by 0 bases, with 10 bases between them. Looked up from germline, CDR1 is SNHLY and CDR2 is FYNNEI. This CDR3 region has 13 residues. The CDR3 region is CASGWTVNTEAFF. CDR3 nucleotide sequence: TGTGCCAGCGGCTGGACTGTGAACACTGAAGCTTTCTTT.

To note about this clone: One end of the junction is discordant with germline, which a read error may explain. The V gene is TRBV5-5, the J gene TRBJ2-1; 12 positions agree with TRBD1. CDR1 SGHKS and CDR2 YYEKEE come from the germline V gene (reference sequence). The CDR3 is 15 residues long. This CDR3 reads CASRLGQGAWNEQFF. As DNA, the CDR3 is TGTGCCAGCAGGTTGGGACAGGGGGCGTGGAATGAGCAGTTCTTC.

The chain carries TRBV27 and TRBJ2-1; TRBD1 matches 8 bases. V lost 10 bases to trimming and J lost 2 bases; unmatched junction nucleotides: 7. Germline-derived CDR1 and CDR2 are MNHEY and SMNVEV (reference sequence). The CDR3 is 14 residues long. CDR3 DNA: TGTGCCACCTCATCCAGGGGGCCCTACAATGAGCAGTTCTTC. Its protein is CATSSRGPYNEQFF.

V gene TRBV27 combines with J gene TRBJ2-3; 7 bases match TRBD2. The CDR3 runs 12 residues. Trimming removed 7 bases from V and 6 bases from J; junction bases left unmatched: 4. The germline V gene has CDR1 MNHEY and CDR2 SMNVEV (reference sequence). In DNA form, the CDR3 reads TGTGCCAGCACCAGCGGGGTGGATACGCAGTATTTT. Residues: CASTSGVDTQYF.

The rearrangement links TRBV6-1 to TRBJ1-1, with TRBD1 matching 10 bases. Germline V CDR1 and CDR2: MNHNS, SASEGT. Losses at the gene ends were 6 bases for V and 11 bases for J; bases not matched to a gene: 9. The CDR3 consists of 13 residues. The CDR3, as DNA: TGTGCCAGCAGCCTCCTGGACAGGGGGGAGGCTTTCTTT. The encoded protein is CASSLLDRGEAFF.

In regard to this clone: At one end, the junction sequence differs from germline, possibly due to a read error. The chain couples TRBV15 to TRBJ2-6; D is possibly TRBD1 (5 bases). CDR1 is LNHNV, CDR2 YYDKDF, per germline (reference sequence). The CDR3 runs 16 residues. The CDR3 is CATSRVFTSGANGLTF. CDR3 bases: TGTGCCACCAGCAGAGTATTCACCTCTGGGGCCAACGGCCTGACTTTC.

The chain recombines TRBV25-1 with TRBJ1-2; 8 bases align to TRBD1. CDR3 length: 18 residues. J gave up 5 bases and V 3 bases, and 17 bases lay outside the gene matches. Per the germline V gene, CDR1 is MGHDK and CDR2 is SYGVNS. CDR3 coding DNA: TGTGCCAGCAGTGATAGTCGTCTGGACAGGGAAATAGGATATGGCTACACCTTC. Translated: CASSDSRLDREIGYGYTF.

This chain connects TRBV19 to TRBJ2-1; perhaps TRBD1 as D (5 bases). Germline lookup yields CDR1 LNHDA and CDR2 SQIVND (reference sequence). The V end was cut by 0 bases, the J end by 10 bases, with 7 bases between. This CDR3 is 12 amino acids long. As DNA, the CDR3 is TGTGCCAGTAGTATAGAGGGGCCGGAGCAGTTCTTC. Translation gives CASSIEGPEQFF.

This chain links TRBV6-5 with TRBJ1-5; a possible D gene is TRBD1 (5 bases). Between the trimmed V and J ends, which lost 0 bases and 3 bases, there was a span of 6 bases. Germline V gives CDR1 MNHEY, CDR2 SVGAGI. This CDR3 region has 14 residues. The CDR3 DNA sequence: TGTGCCAGCAGTTACTCAGGGGACAATCAGCCCCAGCATTTT. Translated: CASSYSGDNQPQHF.

The J gene is TRBJ2-3, the V gene TRBV11-3; TRBD2 matches at 10 bases. The ends lost 1 base at V and 5 bases at J; junction bases unmatched: 6. From germline, CDR1 is SGHNT and CDR2 YENEEA. The CDR3 has 16 residues. The CDR3 loop reads CASSLGSGTSVDTQYF. The CDR3 nucleotides read TGTGCCAGCAGCTTAGGCTCCGGGACTAGCGTAGATACGCAGTATTTT.

This sequence joins TRBV5-1 and TRBJ2-7, with D possibly being TRBD2 (6 bases). This CDR3 has 14 amino acids. V lost 1 base, J lost 4 bases, and 12 bases lay in between. Germline V gives CDR1 SGHRS, CDR2 YFSETQ. The CDR3 region is CASSLTGAGYEQYF. CDR3 DNA sequence: TGCGCCAGCAGCTTGACAGGTGCGGGGTACGAGCAGTACTTC.

The chain carries TRBV10-3 and TRBJ2-7; D is possibly TRBD2 (6 bases). Trimming cost V 4 bases and J 5 bases, with 21 bases left between them. This CDR3 contains 16 residues. The V gene's germline CDR1 is ENHRY and CDR2 SYGVKD. CDR3: CAISGEGGGPSDEQYF. For the CDR3, the DNA is TGTGCCATCAGTGGGGAAGGAGGAGGGCCTTCCGACGAGCAGTACTTC.